This TCR beta chain came from a study of T cell responses to AZD1222 COVID-19 vaccine. The study's findings and limits: No day 14 peak samples; only post-peak repertoires were characterized. Only a handful of AZD1222 recipients, more than five in all, had baseline seropositivity.

With regard to this clone: Its cognate antigen is unknown.

Trimming cost V 0 bases and J 4 bases, with 12 bases left between them. Germline V gene sequence: CDR1 LGHDT, CDR2 YNNKEL (reference sequence). The CDR3 spans 15 residues. The repertoire was sequenced with immunoSEQ multiplex PCR; TCRdb's copy has only in-frame clones and lacks some. The sample lists some 100,000 clones, approximately 90% occurring once. Sample: peripheral blood, taken 28 days after the second AZD1222 dose. The clonotype was recovered from an adult who received the AZD1222 COVID-19 vaccine. This chain joins TRBV3-1 (or the pseudogene TRBV3-2) and TRBJ1-1; D is perhaps TRBD1 (5 bases). CDR3 DNA: TGTGCCAGCAGCCAAGATCTTCCAGGGATCACTGAAGCTTTCTTT. It is translated as CASSQDLPGITEAFF.